The next 25 T cell receptor beta chains were all read from a single sample in a study of CD8 T cells in Susac syndrome. RNA was extracted with the RNeasy kit, and a quantity of roughly 0.5 to 1 ug was reverse transcribed using random hexamers. TCRdb redid the calling of the immunoSEQ multiplex PCR reads with MiXCR, one entry per CDR3 protein. This sample yields over 150,000 distinct CDR3 sequences, of which about 95% are seen a single time; 0.09% to 0.1% belongs to the top ten. The sample comprised CD4+ T cells from PBMCs. Every receptor here comes from a human donor with Susac syndrome.

The chain couples TRBV3-1 to TRBJ2-2, with D hard to call. Trimming removed 1 base at V and 11 bases at J, with 14 bases between. The CDR3 runs to 14 residues. Germline CDR1 and CDR2: LGHDT and YNNKEL (reference sequence). The CDR3 sequence: CASSQGQVMGELFF. The DNA of the CDR3 is TGTGCCAGCAGCCAAGGGCAGGTGATGGGTGAGCTGTTTTTT.

The chain couples TRBV15 to TRBJ1-5, with D tentatively TRBD1 (5 bases). The V end was cut by 0 bases, the J end by 0 bases, with 15 bases between. Germline CDR1 is LNHNV and CDR2 is YYDKDF (reference sequence). The CDR3 length is 18 residues. Written as DNA, the CDR3 is TGTGCCACCAGCAGAGATCTGCGGACACCGGCTAGCAATCAGCCCCAGCATTTT. Protein: CATSRDLRTPASNQPQHF. Together with reference TRBV15 and TRBJ1-5, the CDR3 gives the full variable domain: DAMVIQNPRYQVTQFGKPVTLSCSQTLNHNVMYWYQQKSSQAPKLLFHYYDKDFNNEADTPDNFQSRRPNTSFCFLDIRSPGLGDTAMYLCATSRDLRTPASNQPQHFGDGTRLSIL.

The V and J genes are TRBV10-3 and TRBJ2-7; 11 positions agree with TRBD2. V lost 9 bases to trimming and J lost 4 bases; unmatched junction nucleotides: 11. The CDR3 extends over 15 amino acids. The V gene's germline CDR1 is ENHRY and CDR2 SYGVKD. CDR3 loop: CAMGDSGRALYEQYF. The DNA of the CDR3 is TGTGCCATGGGAGATAGCGGGAGGGCCTTATACGAGCAGTACTTC.

The V gene is TRBV29-1, the J gene TRBJ2-2; maybe TRBD2 (5 bases). Germline V gene sequence: CDR1 SQVTM, CDR2 ANQGSEA. Trimming removed 4 bases at V and 7 bases at J, with 10 bases between. The CDR3 length is 12 residues. The CDR3: CSVGAEGGELFF. The CDR3 nucleotides are TGCAGCGTTGGGGCAGAGGGCGGGGAGCTGTTTTTT.

The rearrangement joins TRBV29-1 to TRBJ1-1; no definite D call. Germline assignment: CDR1 SQVTM and CDR2 ANQGSEA. This CDR3 comprises 13 residues. The V end lost 3 bases, the J end lost 6 bases, and 14 bases lay between the germline ends. The CDR3 loop reads CSVDETEGAEAFF. CDR3 in DNA: TGCAGCGTTGATGAGACTGAGGGCGCTGAAGCTTTCTTT. The entire variable domain, with the rest obtained from reference TRBV29-1 and TRBJ1-1, is as follows: SAVISQKPSRDICQRGTSLTIQCQVDSQVTMMFWYRQQPGQSLTLIATANQGSEATYESGFVIDKFPISRPNLTFSTLTVSNMSPEDSSIYLCSVDETEGAEAFFGQGTRLTVV.

The chain has TRBV24-1 and TRBJ1-5, with D perhaps matching TRBD1 (6 bases). CDR3 length: 15 amino acids. CDR1 is KGHDR and CDR2 is SFDVKD in the germline V gene. V lost 4 bases and J lost 5, with 14 bases in between. The CDR3 bases are TGTGCCACCAGTGACCCCGGGTCAGGGGATCAGCCCCAGCATTTT. It is translated as CATSDPGSGDQPQHF.

This rearrangement joins TRBV20-1 to TRBJ2-1; 12 bases are shared with TRBD2. CDR3 length: 15 amino acids. V dropped 3 bases and J dropped 7; count of bases not matched to a gene: 7. Germline assignment: CDR1 DFQATT and CDR2 SNEGSKA (reference sequence). CDR3 nucleotide sequence: TGCAGTGCTAGTGACCTAGCGGGGGGGCGGAATGAGCAGTTCTTC. It translates to CSASDLAGGRNEQFF.

The chain links TRBV5-1 to TRBJ1-1; 7 bases line up with TRBD1. This CDR3 is built from 14 residues. Germline V gene lookup returns CDR1 SGHRS and CDR2 YFSETQ. Trimming took 3 bases from V and 0 from J; bases not matched to a gene: 2. The CDR3 nucleotides read TGCGCCAGCAGCTGGGGACAGATGAACACTGAAGCTTTCTTT. Its translation: CASSWGQMNTEAFF.

This clonotype appeared once. The chain joins TRBV30 to TRBJ2-7, with TRBD2 identical over 8 bases. Germline V gene sequence: CDR1 GTSNPN, CDR2 SVGIG (reference sequence). This CDR3 region has 13 residues. V shed 4 bases, J shed 5 bases, and the junction held 7 bases outside the gene matches. The CDR3 loop is CAWNPGGIDEQYF. The CDR3, as DNA: TGTGCCTGGAACCCGGGGGGGATCGACGAGCAGTACTTC.

V is TRBV7-9 and J is TRBJ1-4; D may be TRBD1 (5 bases). The V end lost 5 bases, the J end lost 5 bases, and 15 bases lay between the germline ends. CDR1 is SEHNR, CDR2 FQNEAQ, per germline (reference sequence). The CDR3 is 15 residues long. CDR3 DNA sequence: TGTGCCAGCAGCCCCGGGACCGAGAGGAATGAAAAACTGTTTTTT. Its protein is CASSPGTERNEKLFF.

This rearrangement joins TRBV9 to TRBJ2-1; TRBD2 aligns across 14 bases. After removal of 4 bases from V and 1 base from J, the junction contained 10 bases not matched to a gene. Per the germline V gene, CDR1 is SGDLS and CDR2 is YYNGEE. CDR3 length: 19 amino acids. The CDR3 region is CASSPRLAGGPRSYNEQFF. CDR3 sequence (DNA): TGTGCCAGCAGCCCCCGACTAGCGGGAGGGCCGAGGTCCTACAATGAGCAGTTCTTC.

The V call is TRBV28, the J call TRBJ2-1, with 7 bases fitting TRBD2. With 3 bases clipped from V and 8 bases from J, the junction kept 13 bases outside the gene matches. The CDR3 contains 16 residues. Germline CDR1 and CDR2: MDHEN and SYDVKM. The CDR3 DNA reads as TGTGCCAGCAGTTTGGTCGAATCCGGGAGGAACTATGAGCAGTTCTTC. It codes for CASSLVESGRNYEQFF.

The chain joins TRBV3-1 to TRBJ2-7, with 7 bases aligning to TRBD1. This CDR3 has 16 amino acids. Germline CDR1 LGHDT, CDR2 YNNKEL (reference sequence). The ends lost 2 bases at V and 0 bases at J; junction bases unmatched: 7. CDR3 protein: CASSQSGTASSYEQYF. DNA of the CDR3: TGTGCCAGCAGCCAATCCGGGACAGCGAGCTCCTACGAGCAGTACTTC.

The rearrangement uses TRBV20-1 and TRBJ1-4; D is ambiguous. The CDR3 runs to 13 residues. V lost 3 bases to trimming and J lost 6 bases, with 11 bases between them. Germline V gene lookup returns CDR1 DFQATT and CDR2 SNEGSKA (reference sequence). CDR3 sequence reads: CSASRGRDEKLFF. CDR3 sequence (DNA): TGCAGTGCTAGCCGAGGGAGGGATGAAAAACTGTTTTTT.

The chain employs TRBV7-9 and TRBJ2-7; tentatively, D is TRBD1 (5 bases). The CDR3 sequence is 14 residues long. Germline V gene data show CDR1 as SEHNR and CDR2 as FQNEAQ (reference sequence). Trimming shortened V by 4 bases and J by 3 bases, and 13 bases separated the two germline ends. The CDR3 here is CASSSQGTLYEQYF. For the CDR3, the DNA is TGTGCCAGCAGCTCGCAGGGTACACTCTACGAGCAGTACTTC.

The rearrangement joins TRBV28 to TRBJ2-2; D assignment may be TRBD1 or TRBD2 (5 bases each). V dropped 5 bases and J dropped 7 bases, with 17 bases sitting between them. Germline values: CDR1 MDHEN, CDR2 SYDVKM. The CDR3 runs 15 residues. This CDR3 is CASSAPGTGDGELFF. DNA of the CDR3: TGTGCCAGCAGTGCGCCCGGGACCGGGGACGGGGAGCTGTTTTTT.

CDR3 in amino acids: CASSAGTGGNQPQHF. The CDR3, as DNA: TGTGCCAGTAGTGCCGGGACAGGGGGCAATCAGCCCCAGCATTTT. The chain has TRBV19 and TRBJ1-5; 10 nucleotides match TRBD1. The CDR3 covers 15 residues. Germline V gene sequence: CDR1 LNHDA, CDR2 SQIVND (reference sequence). The J segment lost 2 bases and the V segment lost 5 bases, leaving 3 bases of the junction unmatched.

V gene TRBV6-5 combines with J gene TRBJ1-1, with 10 bases matching TRBD1. The CDR3 runs to 15 residues. After removal of 6 bases from V and 1 base from J, the junction contained 5 bases not matched to a gene. The germline gives CDR1 MNHEY, CDR2 SVGAGI. CDR3: CASSSDRGKNTEAFF. The DNA of the CDR3 is TGTGCCAGCAGCTCGGACAGGGGGAAGAACACTGAAGCTTTCTTT.

V and J are TRBV9 and TRBJ2-6; 8 bases are a match to TRBD1. Unmatched junction bases numbered 11, after V lost 6 bases and J lost 0 bases. Germline V lookup: CDR1 SGDLS, CDR2 YYNGEE. The CDR3 is 18 residues long. The CDR3 DNA follows: TGTGCCAGCACCCGCCGGGCAGGGGGCCCCTCTGGGGCCAACGTCCTGACTTTC. Protein: CASTRRAGGPSGANVLTF.

The chain joins TRBV28 to TRBJ2-1, with D possibly matching TRBD1 (5 bases). Germline-derived CDR1 and CDR2 are MDHEN and SYDVKM. V was cut by 6 bases and J by 7 bases, with 13 bases left in between. The CDR3 length is 13 residues. The CDR3 bases are TGTGCCAGCAGGACGGACAATGAGAATGAGCAGTTCTTC. It codes for CASRTDNENEQFF. Looking up the rest from reference TRBV28 and TRBJ2-1 gives the full variable domain: DVKVTQSSRYLVKRTGEKVFLECVQDMDHENMFWYRQDPGLGLRLIYFSYDVKMKEKGDIPEGYSVSREKKERFSLILESASTNQTSMYLCASRTDNENEQFFGPGTRLTVL.

The chain is built from TRBV6-2 or TRBV6-3 and TRBJ2-7; D gene uncertain. The CDR3 has 14 amino acids. Germline CDR1 and CDR2: MNHEY and SVGEGT. The V end lost 6 bases, the J end lost 0 bases, and 12 bases lay between the germline ends. CDR3 sequence (DNA): TGTGCCAGCAGCCTCCGGATAGACTCCTACGAGCAGTACTTC. Translation gives CASSLRIDSYEQYF.

The chain links TRBV28 to TRBJ2-7; 9 bases agree with TRBD2. The CDR3 is made up of 15 amino acids. Trimming at V came to 6 bases and at J to 2 bases, leaving 8 bases not matched to a gene. Germline CDR1 MDHEN, CDR2 SYDVKM. The CDR3 sequence: CASSNSGRVPYEQYF. For the CDR3, the DNA is TGTGCCAGCAGCAATAGCGGGAGAGTCCCCTACGAGCAGTACTTC. Together with reference TRBV28 and TRBJ2-7, the CDR3 gives the full variable domain: DVKVTQSSRYLVKRTGEKVFLECVQDMDHENMFWYRQDPGLGLRLIYFSYDVKMKEKGDIPEGYSVSREKKERFSLILESASTNQTSMYLCASSNSGRVPYEQYFGPGTRLTVT.

The J gene is TRBJ2-7, the V gene TRBV20-1; 7 nucleotides align to TRBD1. The length of the CDR3 is 14 residues. Germline-derived CDR1 and CDR2 are DFQATT and SNEGSKA (reference sequence). Germline trimming cut 3 bases from V and 2 bases from J; bases unmatched to any gene: 7. This CDR3 is CSASVRDRPYEQYF. The CDR3 region has the DNA TGCAGTGCTAGTGTCCGGGACAGACCCTACGAGCAGTACTTC.

V and J are TRBV30 and TRBJ2-4; possible D gene TRBD1, 6 bases. With 2 bases removed from V and 0 bases from J, the gap between germline ends came to 8 bases. CDR3 length: 14 amino acids. CDR1 is GTSNPN and CDR2 is SVGIG in the germline V gene (reference sequence). CDR3 DNA: TGTGCCTGGAGTCCAGGGGAAGCCAAAAACATTCAGTACTTC. It codes for CAWSPGEAKNIQYF.

The chain combines TRBV5-1 with TRBJ2-5; TRBD1 matches at 7 bases. The CDR3 is made up of 17 amino acids. J was trimmed by 5 bases and V by 0 bases; bases with no gene match: 13. Germline V gene lookup returns CDR1 SGHRS and CDR2 YFSETQ. CDR3 DNA sequence: TGCGCCAGCAGCTTGGGGAGGACAGGACTCATTGGGGAGACCCAGTACTTC. Its protein is CASSLGRTGLIGETQYF.